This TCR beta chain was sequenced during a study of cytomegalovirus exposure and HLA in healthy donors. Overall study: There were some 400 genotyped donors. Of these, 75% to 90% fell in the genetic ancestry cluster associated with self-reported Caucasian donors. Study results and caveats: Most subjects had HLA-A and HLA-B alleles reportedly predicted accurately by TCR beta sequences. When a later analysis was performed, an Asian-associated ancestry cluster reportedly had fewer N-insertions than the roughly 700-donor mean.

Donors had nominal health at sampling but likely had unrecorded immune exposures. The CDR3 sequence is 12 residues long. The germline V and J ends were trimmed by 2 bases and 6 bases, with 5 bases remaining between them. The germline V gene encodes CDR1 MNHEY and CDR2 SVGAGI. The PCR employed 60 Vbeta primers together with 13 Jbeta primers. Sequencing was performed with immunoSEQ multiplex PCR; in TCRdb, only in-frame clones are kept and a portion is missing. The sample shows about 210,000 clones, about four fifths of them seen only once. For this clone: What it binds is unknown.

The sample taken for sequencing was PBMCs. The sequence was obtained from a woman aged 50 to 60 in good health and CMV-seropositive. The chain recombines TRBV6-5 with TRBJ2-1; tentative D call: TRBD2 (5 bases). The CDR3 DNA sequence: TGTGCCAGCAGTTACAGCGGCAATGAGCAGTTCTTC. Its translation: CASSYSGNEQFF.